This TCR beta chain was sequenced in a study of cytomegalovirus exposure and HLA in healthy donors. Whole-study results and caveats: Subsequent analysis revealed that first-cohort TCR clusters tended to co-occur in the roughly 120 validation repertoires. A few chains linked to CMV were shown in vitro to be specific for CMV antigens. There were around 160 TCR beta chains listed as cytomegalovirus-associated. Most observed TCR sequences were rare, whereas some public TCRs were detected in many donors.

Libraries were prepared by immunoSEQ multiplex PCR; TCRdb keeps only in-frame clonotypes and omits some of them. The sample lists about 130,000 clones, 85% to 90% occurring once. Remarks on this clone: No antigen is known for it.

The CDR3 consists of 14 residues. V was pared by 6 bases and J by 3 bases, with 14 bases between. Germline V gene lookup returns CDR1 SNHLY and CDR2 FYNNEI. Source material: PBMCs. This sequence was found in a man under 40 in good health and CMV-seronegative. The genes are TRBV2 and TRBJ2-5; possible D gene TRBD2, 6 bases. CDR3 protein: CASREGREEETQYF. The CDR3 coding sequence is TGTGCCAGCAGGGAGGGCCGGGAAGAAGAGACCCAGTACTTC.